This T cell receptor beta chain comes out of a study of chemoradiotherapy in HPV16-positive cancers. The assay was immunoSEQ multiplex PCR, and TCRdb's table has in-frame clones only and misses some. The sample includes about 12,000 clones, around four fifths seen only once; the top ten take 2% to 2.5%. This CDR3 has 14 amino acids. With V trimmed by 4 bases and J by 6 bases, 7 bases remained unmatched. Germline V gene lookup returns CDR1 SGDLS and CDR2 YYNGEE. Repeated repertoire sampling spanned the course of chemoradiotherapy. The sample here was taken from a patient who underwent chemoradiotherapy. This receptor was obtained from a human donor with HPV-associated anogenital cancer. The gene calls are TRBV9 and TRBJ2-3; TRBD1 matches at 8 bases. The CDR3 coding sequence is TGTGCCAGCAGCACTACAGGGGGGCGTGATACGCAGTATTTT. Encoded protein: CASSTTGGRDTQYF.